This T cell receptor beta chain was sequenced in a study of T-cell memory formation after mild COVID-19. Turning to the study itself: TCR clusters were mostly confined to one donor each. General study results and limits: Later expanders leaned CD4+, whereas clones that contracted between day 15 and 85 were balanced CD4/CD8.

TCRdb processed the 5' RACE reads anew with MiXCR; each CDR3 protein has one entry. The sample has 310,000 or so distinct CDR3 sequences; less than 20% are singletons. This clonotype was seen repeatedly, ten times or more. Its target is not known. Germline CDR1 and CDR2: KGHSH and LQKENI. The CDR3 length is 14 residues. Unmatched junction bases numbered 6, after V lost 4 bases and J lost 7 bases. The sequenced sample was PBMCs or a T cell subset sorted from them (not recorded which). The sequence derives from a man aged 18 to 29 who had mild COVID-19 (a few samples of this study predate the infection). Cell type and time point are not known. The chain couples TRBV18 to TRBJ2-1, with 8 bases identical to TRBD1. The CDR3 bases are TGTGCCAGCTCACGAGACAGGGGTCGGAATGAGCAGTTCTTC. Translating gives CASSRDRGRNEQFF.